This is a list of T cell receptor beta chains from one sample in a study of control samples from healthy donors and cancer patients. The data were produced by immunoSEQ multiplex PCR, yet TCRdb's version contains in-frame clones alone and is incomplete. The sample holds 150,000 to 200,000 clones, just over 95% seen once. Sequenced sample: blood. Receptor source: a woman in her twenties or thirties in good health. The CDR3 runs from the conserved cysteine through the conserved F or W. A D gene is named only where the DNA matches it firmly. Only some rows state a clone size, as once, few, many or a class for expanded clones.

CDR3nt: TGTGCCAGCAGCTACGGGACCAACACTGAAGCTTTCTTT
CDR3aa: CASSYGTNTEAFF
d_gene: .
abundance: .
v_gene: TRBV11-3
j_gene: TRBJ1-1

CDR3nt: TGTGCCAGCAGCCCGGGCCCAAGACCTCAGCCCCAGCATTTT
CDR3aa: CASSPGPRPQPQHF
d_gene: .
abundance: .
v_gene: TRBV5-5
j_gene: TRBJ1-5

CDR3nt: TGTGCCAGCCAGACAGAGGAGACCCAGTACTTC
CDR3aa: CASQTEETQYF
d_gene: .
abundance: .
v_gene: TRBV6-5
j_gene: TRBJ2-5

CDR3nt: TGTGCCAGCAGTAACAGGGAGTCCTATAATTCACCCCTCCACTTT
CDR3aa: CASSNRESYNSPLHF
d_gene: .
abundance: .
v_gene: TRBV6-5
j_gene: TRBJ1-6

CDR3nt: TGTGCCAGCAGCGGGGACAGTTCCGACACTGAAGCTTTCTTT
CDR3aa: CASSGDSSDTEAFF
d_gene: TRBD1
abundance: .
v_gene: TRBV9
j_gene: TRBJ1-1

CDR3nt: TGTGCCAGCAGCGCCCTGGACCGATCTAACTATGGCTACACCTTC
CDR3aa: CASSALDRSNYGYTF
d_gene: .
abundance: .
v_gene: TRBV7-8
j_gene: TRBJ1-2

CDR3nt: TGTGCCAGCAGTTACTCTGGGACTAGCGGGCAAGAGACCCAGTACTTC
CDR3aa: CASSYSGTSGQETQYF
d_gene: TRBD2
abundance: .
v_gene: TRBV6-5
j_gene: TRBJ2-5

CDR3nt: TGTGCCAGCAGCTTGACAGGGGGGGACGAAAAACTGTTTTTT
CDR3aa: CASSLTGGDEKLFF
d_gene: TRBD1
abundance: .
v_gene: TRBV5-4
j_gene: TRBJ1-4

CDR3nt: TGTGCCAGGAGACAGGCCGCGACTCTAGAGCAGTTCTTC
CDR3aa: CARRQAATLEQFF
d_gene: .
abundance: .
v_gene: TRBV30
j_gene: TRBJ2-1

CDR3nt: TGTGCTGGAGGAAGTTGGACTGAAGCTTTCTTT
CDR3aa: CAGGSWTEAFF
d_gene: .
abundance: .
v_gene: TRBV30
j_gene: TRBJ1-1

CDR3nt: TGTGCCACCAAGGGGAGAGACACGGGGGAGCAGTACTTC
CDR3aa: CATKGRDTGEQYF
d_gene: .
abundance: .
v_gene: TRBV10-3
j_gene: TRBJ2-7

CDR3nt: TGTGCCAGCAGTAATCCAAGGGGCAGGGGGCACACTGAAGCTTTCTTT
CDR3aa: CASSNPRGRGHTEAFF
d_gene: TRBD1
abundance: .
v_gene: TRBV5-4
j_gene: TRBJ1-1

CDR3nt: TGTGCCAGCAGTCCGGGGGGTACTAACTATGGCTACACCTTC
CDR3aa: CASSPGGTNYGYTF
d_gene: .
abundance: .
v_gene: TRBV7-9
j_gene: TRBJ1-2

CDR3nt: TGTGCCTGGAACGGTTTGTACAATCAGCCCCAGCATTTT
CDR3aa: CAWNGLYNQPQHF
d_gene: .
abundance: .
v_gene: TRBV30
j_gene: TRBJ1-5

CDR3nt: TGTGCCAGCAGTTCATACGCAGGGGCAGATACGCAGTATTTT
CDR3aa: CASSSYAGADTQYF
d_gene: .
abundance: .
v_gene: TRBV7-2
j_gene: TRBJ2-3

CDR3nt: TGTGCCAGCAGCAAGACCCCTACGGCTGAAGCTTTCTTT
CDR3aa: CASSKTPTAEAFF
d_gene: .
abundance: .
v_gene: TRBV5-5
j_gene: TRBJ1-1

CDR3nt: TGTGCCAGCAGCCGGATCAATGAGCAGTTCTTC
CDR3aa: CASSRINEQFF
d_gene: .
abundance: .
v_gene: TRBV3-1/TRBV3-2
j_gene: TRBJ2-1

CDR3nt: TGTGCCAGCAGTTCTCAGGGGACAGGTGGCTACACCTTC
CDR3aa: CASSSQGTGGYTF
d_gene: TRBD1
abundance: .
v_gene: TRBV28
j_gene: TRBJ1-2

CDR3nt: TGTGCCAGCAGTCACAGGGGAGAGACTGAAGCTTTCTTT
CDR3aa: CASSHRGETEAFF
d_gene: TRBD1
abundance: .
v_gene: TRBV12-3/TRBV12-4
j_gene: TRBJ1-1

CDR3nt: TGTGCCAGCAGTGAGACAGGGTATTCACCCCTCCACTTT
CDR3aa: CASSETGYSPLHF
d_gene: TRBD1
abundance: once
v_gene: TRBV2
j_gene: TRBJ1-6

CDR3nt: TGTGCCAGCAGTATCCCGGGGAGCGAAAAACTGTTTTTT
CDR3aa: CASSIPGSEKLFF
d_gene: .
abundance: .
v_gene: TRBV6-5
j_gene: TRBJ1-4

CDR3nt: TGTGCCAGTAGTATAGGTTGGGAACAGCCCCAGCATTTT
CDR3aa: CASSIGWEQPQHF
d_gene: .
abundance: once
v_gene: TRBV19
j_gene: TRBJ1-5

CDR3nt: TGTGCCAGCAGTACCCCCCGGGACAGCTACGAGCAGTACTTC
CDR3aa: CASSTPRDSYEQYF
d_gene: TRBD1
abundance: .
v_gene: TRBV25-1
j_gene: TRBJ2-7

CDR3nt: TGTGCCAGCAGGAGAACAGGGTATACTGAAGCTTTCTTT
CDR3aa: CASRRTGYTEAFF
d_gene: .
abundance: .
v_gene: TRBV6-5
j_gene: TRBJ1-1

CDR3nt: TGCGCCAGCAGCTTGTTGTCGGGGGCCAATCAGCCCCAGCATTTT
CDR3aa: CASSLLSGANQPQHF
d_gene: .
abundance: .
v_gene: TRBV5-1
j_gene: TRBJ1-5

CDR3nt: TGTGCCAGCAGCCAAGTCCACGGCCGATATGATTCACCCCTCCACTTT
CDR3aa: CASSQVHGRYDSPLHF
d_gene: .
abundance: .
v_gene: TRBV3-1/TRBV3-2
j_gene: TRBJ1-6

CDR3nt: TGTGCCAGCAGCTTAGGAGGGGGCGAAAAACTGTTTTTT
CDR3aa: CASSLGGGEKLFF
d_gene: TRBD1
abundance: once
v_gene: TRBV11-2
j_gene: TRBJ1-4

CDR3nt: TGTGCCAGCAGTTTATCTCAGGGGGCTCCCTATACCTTC
CDR3aa: CASSLSQGAPYTF
d_gene: TRBD1
abundance: .
v_gene: TRBV27
j_gene: TRBJ1-2

CDR3nt: TGCGCCAGCAGCCAATGGACGATCGGTAGCGAGCAGTACTTC
CDR3aa: CASSQWTIGSEQYF
d_gene: .
abundance: .
v_gene: TRBV4-1
j_gene: TRBJ2-7

CDR3nt: TGTGCCAGCAGTTACTTACGGACTAGCGGGAGTAGTAGTGAGCAGTTCTTC
CDR3aa: CASSYLRTSGSSSEQFF
d_gene: TRBD2
abundance: .
v_gene: TRBV27
j_gene: TRBJ2-1

CDR3nt: TGTGCCAGCAGCTTAGGGGGGCGGGGAGCCTCTGGAAACACCATATATTTT
CDR3aa: CASSLGGRGASGNTIYF
d_gene: .
abundance: .
v_gene: TRBV7-9
j_gene: TRBJ1-3

CDR3nt: TGCGCCAGCAGCTTGAAACCGATGGAGACACCCCTCCACTTT
CDR3aa: CASSLKPMETPLHF
d_gene: .
abundance: .
v_gene: TRBV5-1
j_gene: TRBJ1-6

CDR3nt: TGTGCCAGCAGTTCCTCTGGGGCCAACGTCCTGACTTTC
CDR3aa: CASSSSGANVLTF
d_gene: .
abundance: .
v_gene: TRBV6-4
j_gene: TRBJ2-6

CDR3nt: TGTGCCAGCAACGGACACCCATTCTCCTACGAGCAGTACTTC
CDR3aa: CASNGHPFSYEQYF
d_gene: .
abundance: .
v_gene: TRBV25-1
j_gene: TRBJ2-7